This entry lists 14 T cell receptor beta chains sequenced from one sample in a study of cytotoxic CD8 clonotypes in ibrutinib-treated CLL. This table comes from immunoSEQ multiplex PCR, and its TCRdb copy is limited to in-frame clones, with some not included. The repertoire holds about 56,000 clones, around 55% seen once, with roughly 20% in the top ten. The sample was PBMCs, taken after 24 months of ibrutinib treatment. Receptors were obtained from a human donor with chronic lymphocytic leukemia.

V usage is TRBV28 and J usage is TRBJ1-1; possible D gene TRBD1, 5 bases. The germline V and J ends were trimmed by 4 bases and 10 bases, with 19 bases remaining between them. Germline V lookup: CDR1 MDHEN, CDR2 SYDVKM. This CDR3 region has 14 residues. The CDR3 region has the DNA TGTGCCAGCAGTTCGTCTGGGGCCGGGATAGGAGCTTTCTTT. It is translated as CASSSSGAGIGAFF.

The rearrangement uses TRBV9 and TRBJ1-4; TRBD1 might be the D (5 bases). Germline V lookup: CDR1 SGDLS, CDR2 YYNGEE. V gave up 0 bases and J gave up 2 bases, with 11 bases separating them. This CDR3 is 16 amino acids long. CDR3 sequence reads: CASSVDGAGTNEKLFF. Here the CDR3 DNA reads TGTGCCAGCAGCGTAGACGGGGCCGGGACTAATGAAAAACTGTTTTTT.

This rearrangement joins TRBV7-9 to TRBJ2-7, with D hard to call. The CDR3 runs to 15 residues. Between the trimmed V and J ends, which lost 1 base and 2 bases, there was a span of 12 bases. The germline V gene encodes CDR1 SEHNR and CDR2 FQNEAQ (reference sequence). CDR3 nucleotide sequence: TGTGCCAGCAGCTTAGGAGGTAGATTGGCCTACGAGCAGTACTTC. It is translated as CASSLGGRLAYEQYF.

The V gene is TRBV15, the J gene TRBJ2-5, with 8 nucleotides matching TRBD1. This CDR3 has 15 residues. Trimming at V came to 5 bases and at J to 11 bases, leaving 16 bases not matched to a gene. From germline, CDR1 is LNHNV and CDR2 YYDKDF (reference sequence). The CDR3 is CATSGWTGRDWEQYF. The CDR3 DNA reads TGTGCCACCAGCGGATGGACAGGGAGAGACTGGGAGCAGTACTTC.

This clone occurred a few times. The chain joins TRBV30 to TRBJ1-6, with D unresolved. CDR1 is GTSNPN, CDR2 SVGIG, per germline (reference sequence). V lost 4 bases, J lost 2 bases, and 9 bases lay in between. The CDR3 totals 14 residues. CDR3 sequence reads: CAWTAVAYNSPLHF. The CDR3 DNA sequence: TGTGCCTGGACTGCAGTTGCCTATAATTCACCCCTCCACTTT.

There are a few counts of this clone. The chain is built from TRBV7-7 and TRBJ2-3; D is perhaps TRBD2 (5 bases). V was cut by 5 bases and J by 8 bases, with 11 bases left in between. This CDR3 spans 12 amino acids. The germline V gene has CDR1 SSHAT and CDR2 FNYEAQ (reference sequence). In DNA, the CDR3 is TGTGCCAGCAGCCCCCTGGGGAGTACGCAGTATTTT. Protein product: CASSPLGSTQYF.

This clone has at least ten counts. In DNA form, the CDR3 reads TGTGCCAGTAGTAAATCTCGAGGGGGGGTAATCTTCAATGAGCAGTTCTTC. This gives the protein CASSKSRGGVIFNEQFF. The rearrangement uses TRBV7-9 and TRBJ2-1, with D possibly being TRBD2 (7 bases). Germline assignment: CDR1 SEHNR and CDR2 FQNEAQ (reference sequence). This CDR3 contains 17 residues. The V and J ends lost 9 bases and 6 bases respectively, with 27 bases between them.

The J gene is TRBJ1-4, the V gene TRBV23-1; D not resolved. TRBV23-1 falls under the ORF class, with uncertain function. The ends were cut back, 10 bases at V and 15 bases at J, with 21 bases in the middle. This CDR3 has 12 amino acids. The CDR3: CATPRRTHHLFF. CDR3 coding DNA: TGCGCCACCCCTCGGCGCACGCATCATTTGTTTTTT.

The genes are TRBV5-1 and TRBJ2-3, with no clear D. The germline V and J ends were trimmed by 2 bases and 3 bases, with 7 bases remaining between them. The CDR3 consists of 13 residues. Germline V gene sequence: CDR1 SGHRS, CDR2 YFSETQ. CDR3 nucleotide sequence: TGCGCCAGCAGCTTACACAGAACAGATACGCAGTATTTT. Translating gives CASSLHRTDTQYF.

The chain links TRBV28 to TRBJ1-4; D is possibly TRBD1 (6 bases). The germline V gene has CDR1 MDHEN and CDR2 SYDVKM. The CDR3 sequence is 11 residues long. V was trimmed by 3 bases and J by 12 bases, leaving 8 bases between them. CDR3 in DNA: TGTGCCAGCAGTTTGCAGGGGCAACTGTTTTTT. As protein: CASSLQGQLFF.

There are a few counts of this clone. The chain combines TRBV20-1 with TRBJ1-1, with 8 bases matching TRBD1. The CDR3 runs to 11 residues. CDR1 and CDR2 from the germline V gene are DFQATT and SNEGSKA (reference sequence). V trimming: 8 bases; J trimming: 3 bases; junction bases outside the gene matches: 2. CDR3 region: CSSRGHTEAFF. The CDR3 region has the DNA TGCAGTAGCAGGGGGCACACTGAAGCTTTCTTT.

The chain is built from TRBV2 and TRBJ2-1; D is uncertain. The V gene lost 7 bases and the J gene lost 0 bases, with 13 bases spanning the gap. Germline lookup yields CDR1 SNHLY and CDR2 FYNNEI. The CDR3 runs 15 residues. The chain's CDR3 is CASTPDFLSYNEQFF. The CDR3 DNA is TGTGCCAGCACTCCAGACTTTCTCTCCTACAATGAGCAGTTCTTC. Full variable domain (outside the CDR3, taken from reference TRBV2 and TRBJ2-1): EPEVTQTPSHQVTQMGQEVILRCVPISNHLYFYWYRQILGQKVEFLVSFYNNEISEKSEIFDDQFSVERPDGSNFTLKIRSTKLEDSAMYFCASTPDFLSYNEQFFGPGTRLTVL.

The V and J genes are TRBV7-9 and TRBJ1-1, with D unclear. Per the germline V gene, CDR1 is SEHNR and CDR2 is FQNEAQ (reference sequence). There are 13 residues in the CDR3. Trimming removed 5 bases from V and 6 bases from J, with 13 bases in between. In nucleotides, the CDR3 is TGTGCCAGCAGCCTCACCCATCGGGCTGAAGCTTTCTTT. It is translated as CASSLTHRAEAFF. The whole variable domain, remainder taken from reference TRBV7-9 and TRBJ1-1, is DTGVSQNPRHKITKRGQNVTFRCDPISEHNRLYWYRQTLGQGPEFLTYFQNEAQLEKSRLLSDRFSAERPKGSFSTLEIQRTEQGDSAMYLCASSLTHRAEAFFGQGTRLTVV.

The chain combines TRBV10-3 with TRBJ2-1; D unresolved. Germline CDR1 is ENHRY and CDR2 is SYGVKD. This CDR3 has 14 residues. Trimming cost V 3 bases and J 6 bases, with 12 bases left between them. CDR3 nucleotides: TGTGCCATCAGTGATGATTACAGCTTCAATGAGCAGTTCTTC. It encodes CAISDDYSFNEQFF.